A selection of T cell receptor beta chains follows, all from one sample in a study of CD8+CD57+ T cells in acquired aplastic anemia. TCRdb reprocessed the reads via MiXCR and lists one record per CDR3 protein. The sample gives hundreds of thousands of distinct CDR3 sequences, approximately 33% of which show up once; 0.7% to 1% is in the top ten. The sample taken for sequencing was sorted CD4+, CD8+, or CD8+CD57+ T cells (not recorded which) from PBMCs. These receptors were taken from a human donor with aplastic anemia. The CDR3 runs from the conserved cysteine through the conserved F or W. Fields, in order: V gene, J gene, CDR3 length, clone size, D gene, CDR3 protein, CDR3 DNA. D genes are given only for firm matches. Some rows have no size entry. The others give once, few or many, or a class for an expanded clone.

v_gene: TRBV12-3/TRBV12-4
j_gene: TRBJ1-1
len: 12
abundance: NA
d_gene: NA
CDR3aa: CASSRDDTEAFF
CDR3nt: TGTGCCAGCAGTCGAGATGACACTGAAGCTTTCTTT

v_gene: TRBV11-2
j_gene: TRBJ2-4
len: 17
abundance: NA
d_gene: TRBD1
CDR3aa: CASSLSQGAGAKNIQYF
CDR3nt: TGTGCCAGCAGCCTTTCACAGGGGGCAGGCGCCAAAAACATTCAGTACTTC

v_gene: TRBV7-2
j_gene: TRBJ2-6
len: 16
abundance: many
d_gene: NA
CDR3aa: CASTLGRVIGANVLTF
CDR3nt: TGTGCCAGCACGCTTGGGCGGGTTATTGGGGCCAACGTCCTGACTTTC

v_gene: TRBV7-2
j_gene: TRBJ1-4
len: 13
abundance: NA
d_gene: NA
CDR3aa: CASSPRGGEKLFF
CDR3nt: TGTGCCAGCTCACCCAGGGGAGGAGAAAAACTGTTTTTT

v_gene: TRBV10-3
j_gene: TRBJ1-1
len: 15
abundance: many
d_gene: TRBD1
CDR3aa: CAISGNRGGNTEAFF
CDR3nt: TGTGCCATCAGTGGAAACAGGGGGGGGAACACTGAAGCTTTCTTT

v_gene: TRBV19
j_gene: TRBJ2-3
len: 15
abundance: few
d_gene: NA
CDR3aa: CASGPGRGSTDTQYF
CDR3nt: TGTGCCAGTGGACCGGGAAGGGGGAGCACAGATACGCAGTATTTT

v_gene: TRBV7-9
j_gene: TRBJ1-1
len: 13
abundance: NA
d_gene: NA
CDR3aa: CASSRRENTEAFF
CDR3nt: TGTGCCAGCAGCAGACGGGAGAACACTGAAGCTTTCTTT

v_gene: TRBV2
j_gene: TRBJ1-5
len: 15
abundance: NA
d_gene: NA
CDR3aa: CASSEMDGPNQPQHF
CDR3nt: TGTGCCAGCAGTGAAATGGACGGGCCCAATCAGCCCCAGCATTTT

v_gene: TRBV30
j_gene: TRBJ1-1
len: 13
abundance: few
d_gene: TRBD1
CDR3aa: CAWSRRGGTEAFF
CDR3nt: TGTGCCTGGAGTCGCAGGGGGGGCACTGAAGCTTTCTTT

v_gene: TRBV20-1
j_gene: TRBJ2-5
len: 14
abundance: few
d_gene: TRBD2
CDR3aa: CSAARLAGGETQYF
CDR3nt: TGCAGTGCCGCCCGACTAGCGGGTGGCGAGACCCAGTACTTC

v_gene: TRBV10-3
j_gene: TRBJ2-1
len: 14
abundance: few
d_gene: TRBD1
CDR3aa: CANKGQGEGYEQFF
CDR3nt: TGTGCCAACAAAGGACAGGGTGAAGGCTATGAGCAGTTCTTC

v_gene: TRBV28
j_gene: TRBJ2-7
len: 14
abundance: few
d_gene: TRBD1
CDR3aa: CASSFRQGRYEQYF
CDR3nt: TGTGCCAGCAGTTTCAGACAGGGGCGGTACGAGCAGTACTTC

v_gene: TRBV7-6
j_gene: TRBJ1-2
len: 15
abundance: many
d_gene: NA
CDR3aa: CASGPNTGSNYGYTF
CDR3nt: TGTGCCAGCGGGCCCAATACGGGCTCTAACTATGGCTACACCTTC

v_gene: TRBV11-1
j_gene: TRBJ1-6
len: 18
abundance: NA
d_gene: NA
CDR3aa: CASSLARGASSYNSPLHF
CDR3nt: TGTGCCAGCAGCTTAGCGCGGGGGGCTAGCTCCTATAATTCACCCCTCCACTTT

v_gene: TRBV25-1
j_gene: TRBJ2-3
len: 19
abundance: many
d_gene: TRBD2
CDR3aa: CASSDIVPRSGRAPDTQYF
CDR3nt: TGTGCCAGCAGTGATATTGTCCCTAGGAGCGGGAGAGCTCCAGATACGCAGTATTTT

v_gene: TRBV7-3
j_gene: TRBJ2-3
len: 14
abundance: many
d_gene: NA
CDR3aa: CASSPSVSTDTQYF
CDR3nt: TGTGCCAGCAGCCCCTCCGTGAGCACAGATACGCAGTATTTT

v_gene: TRBV2
j_gene: TRBJ1-4
len: 14
abundance: few
d_gene: NA
CDR3aa: CASTSGRGVEKLFF
CDR3nt: TGTGCCAGCACTTCGGGTAGGGGAGTTGAAAAACTGTTTTTT

v_gene: TRBV11-2
j_gene: TRBJ2-3
len: 15
abundance: few
d_gene: NA
CDR3aa: CASSPQAVATDTQYF
CDR3nt: TGTGCCAGCAGCCCACAAGCTGTAGCTACAGATACGCAGTATTTT

v_gene: TRBV9
j_gene: TRBJ1-1
len: 11
abundance: NA
d_gene: NA
CDR3aa: CASSVGGEAFF
CDR3nt: TGTGCCAGCAGCGTAGGGGGCGAAGCTTTCTTT

v_gene: TRBV30
j_gene: TRBJ2-7
len: 13
abundance: NA
d_gene: NA
CDR3aa: CAWEPGPRYEQYF
CDR3nt: TGTGCCTGGGAACCGGGCCCCAGGTACGAGCAGTACTTC

v_gene: TRBV3-1
j_gene: TRBJ2-7
len: 14
abundance: few
d_gene: TRBD1
CDR3aa: CASTPGQGTYEQYF
CDR3nt: TGTGCCAGCACGCCGGGACAGGGGACCTACGAGCAGTACTTC

v_gene: TRBV2
j_gene: TRBJ1-5
len: 14
abundance: many
d_gene: NA
CDR3aa: CASSSQYSNQPQHF
CDR3nt: TGTGCCAGCAGTTCGCAGTATAGCAATCAGCCCCAGCATTTT

v_gene: TRBV5-1
j_gene: TRBJ1-6
len: 14
abundance: many
d_gene: NA
CDR3aa: CASSGSSYNSPLHF
CDR3nt: TGTGCCAGTAGTGGGAGCTCCTATAATTCACCCCTCCACTTT

v_gene: TRBV15
j_gene: TRBJ2-4
len: 14
abundance: NA
d_gene: TRBD2
CDR3aa: CATSRDNCGGEQYF
CDR3nt: TGTGCCACCAGCAGAGATAATTGTGGGGGGGAACAGTACTTC

v_gene: TRBV10-3
j_gene: TRBJ1-5
len: 15
abundance: many
d_gene: NA
CDR3aa: CAISESNQESQPQHF
CDR3nt: TGTGCCATCAGTGAGTCCAACCAAGAGTCTCAGCCCCAGCATTTT

v_gene: TRBV6-2/TRBV6-3
j_gene: TRBJ2-5
len: 14
abundance: NA
d_gene: TRBD2
CDR3aa: CASSELAGAGTQYF
CDR3nt: TGTGCCAGCAGCGAACTAGCGGGGGCTGGGACCCAGTACTTC

v_gene: TRBV24-1
j_gene: TRBJ2-3
len: 13
abundance: many
d_gene: NA
CDR3aa: CATSDPVTAFQYF
CDR3nt: TGTGCCACCAGTGATCCCGTGACAGCGTTTCAGTATTTT

v_gene: TRBV20-1
j_gene: TRBJ1-1
len: 13
abundance: many
d_gene: NA
CDR3aa: CSASKKHNTEAFF
CDR3nt: TGCAGTGCTAGCAAGAAACATAACACTGAAGCTTTCTTT

v_gene: TRBV10-3
j_gene: TRBJ2-3
len: 16
abundance: NA
d_gene: NA
CDR3aa: CAALGGGGKSTDTQYF
CDR3nt: TGTGCCGCCCTAGGGGGGGGCGGGAAAAGCACAGATACGCAGTATTTT

v_gene: TRBV2
j_gene: TRBJ2-5
len: 15
abundance: many
d_gene: NA
CDR3aa: CASSEGLRAPETQYF
CDR3nt: TGTGCCAGCAGTGAAGGTCTAAGGGCTCCAGAGACCCAGTACTTC

v_gene: TRBV14
j_gene: TRBJ1-1
len: 13
abundance: many
d_gene: NA
CDR3aa: CASSQKMNTEAFF
CDR3nt: TGTGCCAGCAGCCAAAAGATGAACACTGAAGCTTTCTTT

v_gene: TRBV19
j_gene: TRBJ1-6
len: 17
abundance: many
d_gene: NA
CDR3aa: CASSTPKGSSYNSPLHF
CDR3nt: TGTGCCAGTAGTACGCCGAAGGGGAGCTCCTATAATTCACCCCTCCACTTT

v_gene: TRBV20-1
j_gene: TRBJ1-5
len: 13
abundance: many
d_gene: NA
CDR3aa: CSASYGSNQPQHF
CDR3nt: TGCAGTGCTAGTTACGGTAGCAATCAGCCCCAGCATTTT

v_gene: TRBV10-2
j_gene: TRBJ2-7
len: 15
abundance: NA
d_gene: TRBD1
CDR3aa: CASSERDRGQRRQYF
CDR3nt: TGCGCCAGCAGTGAAAGGGACAGGGGGCAAAGAAGGCAGTACTTC

v_gene: TRBV5-1
j_gene: TRBJ1-1
len: 14
abundance: NA
d_gene: TRBD1
CDR3aa: CASSSGTAITEAFF
CDR3nt: TGCGCCAGCAGCTCCGGGACAGCGATCACTGAAGCTTTCTTT

v_gene: TRBV2
j_gene: TRBJ1-1
len: 14
abundance: NA
d_gene: TRBD1
CDR3aa: CASSRVVDRGLAFF
CDR3nt: TGTGCCAGCAGTCGGGTAGTAGACAGGGGGTTAGCTTTCTTT

v_gene: TRBV19
j_gene: TRBJ2-3
len: 14
abundance: many
d_gene: NA
CDR3aa: CASSEPSGTDTQYF
CDR3nt: TGTGCCAGTAGTGAGCCTAGCGGCACAGATACGCAGTATTTT

v_gene: TRBV11-2
j_gene: TRBJ2-5
len: 17
abundance: NA
d_gene: TRBD2
CDR3aa: CASSVTSGRNMQETQYF
CDR3nt: TGTGCCAGCAGCGTTACTAGCGGGAGGAACATGCAAGAGACCCAGTACTTC

v_gene: TRBV15
j_gene: TRBJ2-2
len: 18
abundance: NA
d_gene: NA
CDR3aa: CATSRDLRQGLKAGELFF
CDR3nt: TGTGCCACCAGCAGAGACCTCAGGCAGGGCTTGAAGGCCGGGGAGCTGTTTTTT

v_gene: TRBV20-1
j_gene: TRBJ1-1
len: 13
abundance: NA
d_gene: NA
CDR3aa: CSAGKGVNTEAFF
CDR3nt: TGCAGTGCGGGAAAGGGGGTGAACACTGAAGCTTTCTTT

v_gene: TRBV5-1
j_gene: TRBJ2-5
len: 17
abundance: NA
d_gene: TRBD2
CDR3aa: CASSVDILRGSQETQYF
CDR3nt: TGCGCCAGCAGCGTGGACATTTTGCGGGGGAGTCAAGAGACCCAGTACTTC

v_gene: TRBV19
j_gene: TRBJ2-1
len: 14
abundance: many
d_gene: NA
CDR3aa: CASSPLVGGNEQFF
CDR3nt: TGTGCCAGTAGCCCGCTGGTAGGGGGCAATGAGCAGTTCTTC

v_gene: TRBV9
j_gene: TRBJ2-2
len: 13
abundance: many
d_gene: NA
CDR3aa: CASSVRDAGELFF
CDR3nt: TGTGCCAGCAGCGTACGAGATGCCGGGGAGCTGTTTTTT

v_gene: TRBV7-9
j_gene: TRBJ1-2
len: 14
abundance: NA
d_gene: TRBD1
CDR3aa: CASSLTDRVYGYTF
CDR3nt: TGTGCCAGCAGCTTAACGGACAGGGTCTATGGCTACACCTTC

v_gene: TRBV12-5
j_gene: TRBJ1-2
len: 14
abundance: few
d_gene: TRBD1
CDR3aa: CASGFVQGVGGYTF
CDR3nt: TGTGCTAGTGGTTTCGTGCAGGGGGTCGGTGGCTACACCTTC

v_gene: TRBV15
j_gene: TRBJ2-7
len: 14
abundance: many
d_gene: TRBD1
CDR3aa: CATSTAGTGGEQYF
CDR3nt: TGTGCCACCAGCACGGCCGGGACAGGGGGCGAGCAGTACTTC

v_gene: TRBV20-1
j_gene: TRBJ2-5
len: 11
abundance: many
d_gene: NA
CDR3aa: CSARRTQTQYF
CDR3nt: TGCAGTGCTAGGCGCACGCAGACCCAGTACTTC

v_gene: TRBV2
j_gene: TRBJ1-5
len: 14
abundance: NA
d_gene: TRBD1
CDR3aa: CANKTGQRNQPQHF
CDR3nt: TGTGCCAACAAAACGGGACAGCGAAATCAGCCCCAGCATTTT